This entry features one T cell receptor beta chain sequence. The target of this receptor is not known. Base quality data are lacking; no much larger clone is found one base away. Other DNA sequences in this sample translate to the same CDR3. TCR CDR3 regions were amplified from genomic DNA by multiplex PCR using the deep immunoSEQ assay. For each cell subset, the extracted genomic DNA was distributed evenly across all wells of several immunoSEQ 96-well plates, and each plate served as one replicate. For sorted subsets, each replicate PCR was loaded with approximately 200 ng genomic DNA, equivalent to roughly 30,000 T cell genomes. Purified libraries were measured with a Qubit 3.0 fluorometer, size-checked on a Bioanalyzer 2100, and measured again with the KAPA Library Quantification kit. Every immunoSEQ 96-well plate was sequenced on a separate single-read 150-cycle Illumina NextSeq 550 flow cell. From the authors' description of their analysis: Because the immunoSEQ output held only junctional sequences and lacked quality scores, the filtering could not match the filtering applied to full-length reads. Sequences were annotated with PyIR, a Python wrapper for IgBLAST v1.9, using IMGT germline references to assign V/J genes and CDR3. Reads with weak V/J assignments (E-value above 1e-6), missing CDR3, stop codons, out-of-frame junctions, or ambiguous translated residues were removed. A V3J clonotype was defined by an identical inferred V gene, J gene, and CDR3 amino acid sequence. The percentage overlap between two repertoires was calculated by dividing the number of shared unique clonotypes by the size of the smaller repertoire. Repertoire richness was assessed with RTK rarefaction, the Chao1 estimator, and Recon v2.1 estimates of unobserved clonotypes. Generation probabilities for all TCRbeta clonotypes obtained by the gDNA method from a few donors were computed using OLGA. Not all clones reach the TCRdb copy of this immuneACCESS table, which keeps in-frame sequences only. Checked studies attribute under half of the gap to unresolved V genes and leave the rest unexplained. V and J calls plus clone size are reproduced from that table; the DNA served to infer D and trimming. The sample contains 950,000 to 1,200,000 clones, 70% to 85% of them found a single time. The top ten hold approximately 0.9% of the sample.

The data stem from a study of shared clonotypes between healthy human individuals (TCRdb year 2020). Background on the whole study: Two women and a few men aged 18 to 49 years were included in the cohort. For each donor, CD4 naive and CD4 memory were each given three plates, CD8 naive was given two plates, and CD8 memory was given one plate. The study deeply sequenced blood TCR repertoires of five healthy adults to estimate repertoire size and the extent of clonotype sharing between individuals. Different laboratories and diverse techniques were used to prepare libraries and sequence TCR repertoires, to increase sequencing depth and limit assay-specific biases. Leukapheresis yielded between about 0.9 and 9.5 billion PBMCs per donor. What the study reported, not specific to this receptor: Compared with non-shared clonotypes, clonotypes shared by all four sorted-subset donors had higher generation probabilities. Naive subsets generally had larger estimated clonotype richness than memory subsets did. Sampling was restricted to blood, and TCR repertoires in tissues likely differ from the TCR repertoires found in blood. Incomplete sequencing was indicated by rarefaction of sorted-subset datasets, despite the large sequencing depth. Pairwise subsampling led to the expectation that sequencing depth would affect the degree of clonotype sharing among donors. Approximately 4.8% of naive CD4, around 4% of naive CD8, approximately 2% of memory CD4, and around 0.42% of memory CD8 clonotypes were shared across four donors. Because the study included only a small number of donors, the genetic and exposure-history diversity represented was limited.

The CDR3 has 12 amino acids, counting the end cysteine and phenylalanine. Only the CDR3 region is kept as DNA, spanning 36 bases read in frame from base 1. The germline ends are 10 bases apart after V is trimmed by 5 bases and J by 5 bases. The germline V gene encodes CDR1 MDHEN and CDR2 SYDVKM. Healthy HIV-negative adults with no recently reported acute infections or vaccinations were included as donors. Every donor was a Caucasian adult living in Nashville, Tennessee, USA. Magnetic negative selection was used to enrich CD4+ T cells, after which naive cells were positively selected on CD45RA and the negative fraction became the memory subset. Blood was obtained by leukapheresis, after which PBMCs were separated by Ficoll-Histopaque density gradient centrifugation and cryopreserved in liquid nitrogen vapor phase. Analytical flow cytometry was used to check the purity and quantity of each magnetically sorted T cell population. Genomic DNA was isolated from each sorted fraction and quantified by UV absorbance on a Nanodrop 2000c.

This sequence uses TRBV28 and TRBJ2-7, with no confidently assigned D gene. This TCR came from a man in his late teens or twenties in good health. Some clones in this sample may be carry-over from other donors' samples. The sequenced sample consisted of memory CD4+ T cells from PBMCs. What the cell subset or site label conveys for this sample: CD45RA-negative fraction. The nucleotide sequence is TGTGCCAGCAGTCCCCGGTTGCACGAGCAGTACTTC. The resulting protein is CASSPRLHEQYF. The full variable domain, completed from the reference TRBV28 and TRBJ2-7 proteins outside the CDR3, reads DVKVTQSSRYLVKRTGEKVFLECVQDMDHENMFWYRQDPGLGLRLIYFSYDVKMKEKGDIPEGYSVSREKKERFSLILESASTNQTSMYLCASSPRLHEQYFGPGTRLTVT.